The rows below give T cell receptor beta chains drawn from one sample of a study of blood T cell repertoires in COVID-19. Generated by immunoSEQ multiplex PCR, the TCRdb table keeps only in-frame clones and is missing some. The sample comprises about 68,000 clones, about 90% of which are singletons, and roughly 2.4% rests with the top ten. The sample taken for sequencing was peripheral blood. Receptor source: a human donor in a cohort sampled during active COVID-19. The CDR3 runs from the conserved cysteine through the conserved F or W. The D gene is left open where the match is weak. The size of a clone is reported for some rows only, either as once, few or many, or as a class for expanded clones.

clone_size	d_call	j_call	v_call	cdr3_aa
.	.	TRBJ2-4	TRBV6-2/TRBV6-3	CASSYGGMNIQYF
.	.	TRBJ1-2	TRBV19	CASRREGGSYGYTF
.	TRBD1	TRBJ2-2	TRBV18	CASSPFDRGDTGELFF
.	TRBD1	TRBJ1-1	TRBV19	CASNPPGTANTEAFF
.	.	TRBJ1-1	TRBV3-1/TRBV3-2	CASSPLYPGTEAFF
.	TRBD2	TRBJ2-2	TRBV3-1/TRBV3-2	CASSPAAAGSVGELFF
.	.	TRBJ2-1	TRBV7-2	CASSQGLYNEQFF
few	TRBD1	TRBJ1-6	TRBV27	CASSHRGGNSPLHF
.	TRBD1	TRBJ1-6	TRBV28	CASSDWDRGYSPLHF
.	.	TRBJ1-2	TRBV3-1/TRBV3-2	CASSPGRGSNYGYTF
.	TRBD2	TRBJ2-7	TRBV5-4	CASSFTKTSGEIYEQYF
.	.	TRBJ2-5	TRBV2	CASSGEPVETQYF
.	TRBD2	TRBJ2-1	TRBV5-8	CASSNYKRLASYNEQFF
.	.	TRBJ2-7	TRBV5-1	CASRGGYEQYF
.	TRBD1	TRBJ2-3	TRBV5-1	CASSGGTGGGDTQYF
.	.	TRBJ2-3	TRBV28	CASRNREWGKKDTQYF
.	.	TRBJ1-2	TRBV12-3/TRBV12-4	CASSFSGNGYTF
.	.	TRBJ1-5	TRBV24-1	CATSDFHASQPQHF
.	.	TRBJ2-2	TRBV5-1	CASSLSGTGELFF
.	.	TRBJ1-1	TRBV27	CASSRTGNEAFF